One and the same sample provided the 27 T cell receptor beta chains below, sequenced in a study of T-cell memory formation after mild COVID-19. TCRdb independently ran MiXCR on the 5' RACE reads; one entry per CDR3 protein. The table records more than 75,000 distinct CDR3 sequences, around 27% of them present only once. The source material was PBMCs or a T cell subset sorted from them (not recorded which). These receptor sequences come from a man younger than 35 who had mild COVID-19 (a few samples of this study predate the infection). Cell type and time point are not known.

This clonotype was recorded a few times. The rearrangement links TRBV2 to TRBJ2-1, with 9 bases matching TRBD1. Unmatched junction bases numbered 5, after V lost 8 bases and J lost 3 bases. From germline, CDR1 is SNHLY and CDR2 FYNNEI. The CDR3 sequence is 14 residues long. The CDR3 region has the DNA TGTGCCAGCGTAACGGGACAGGGCTACAATGAGCAGTTCTTC. It translates to CASVTGQGYNEQFF.

A few counts support this clonotype. The rearrangement links TRBV7-8 to TRBJ2-7; D possibly corresponds to TRBD2 (6 bases). Germline V gene sequence: CDR1 SGHVS, CDR2 FQNEAQ. V dropped 7 bases and J dropped 5 bases, with 18 bases sitting between them. This CDR3 comprises 14 residues. CDR3 protein: CASIPGLRTHEQYF. CDR3 sequence (DNA): TGTGCCAGCATCCCGGGACTGCGAACCCACGAGCAGTACTTC.

This sequence joins TRBV11-2 and TRBJ2-6; D uncertain. Germline assignment: CDR1 SGHAT and CDR2 FQNNGV. V dropped 6 bases and J dropped 0 bases, with 12 bases sitting between them. This CDR3 region has 16 residues. For the CDR3, the DNA is TGTGCCAGCAGTGACCAGGTTAGCTCTGGGGCCAACGTCCTGACTTTC. Its translation: CASSDQVSSGANVLTF.

J is TRBJ1-2 and V is TRBV29-1, with 11 bases matching TRBD1. This CDR3 comprises 13 residues. V shed 5 bases, J shed 2 bases, and the junction held 1 base outside the gene matches. Germline lookup yields CDR1 SQVTM and CDR2 ANQGSEA. DNA of the CDR3: TGCAGCGTTCGGGACAGGGGGAACTATGGCTACACCTTC. Translated, it gives CSVRDRGNYGYTF.

This sequence joins TRBV4-3 and TRBJ1-1, with 9 bases that match TRBD1. The CDR3 is made up of 15 amino acids. Trimming at V came to 2 bases and at J to 3 bases, leaving 4 bases not matched to a gene. Germline CDR1 reads LGHNA; CDR2 reads YSLEER. CDR3 residues: CASSQWDREDTEAFF. The CDR3 DNA follows: TGCGCCAGCAGCCAATGGGACAGGGAGGACACTGAAGCTTTCTTT.

This clonotype came up a few times. This chain uses TRBV6-2 or TRBV6-3 with TRBJ2-1; 10 bases agree with TRBD2. The junction had 1 base not matched to a gene; V was cut back by 4 bases and J by 7 bases. CDR3 length: 13 amino acids. The germline gives CDR1 MNHEY, CDR2 SVGEGT. CDR3: CASSSSGGNEQFF. CDR3 bases: TGTGCCAGCAGTTCTAGCGGGGGTAATGAGCAGTTCTTC.

This chain uses TRBV4-2 with TRBJ2-1, with D unresolved. The ends were cut back, 4 bases at V and 8 bases at J, with 18 bases in the middle. Germline-derived CDR1 and CDR2 are LGHNA and YNFKEQ. The CDR3 has 15 residues. This CDR3 reads CASSPISLSSYEQFF. Here the CDR3 DNA reads TGTGCCAGCAGCCCCATCAGTTTGTCGTCCTATGAGCAGTTCTTC.

This clonotype was detected only a few times. The CDR3 sequence: CASSSADSTDTQYF. CDR3 bases: TGTGCCAGCAGTTCCGCTGACAGCACAGATACGCAGTATTTT. The V and J genes are TRBV12-3 or TRBV12-4 and TRBJ2-3; D call uncertain. The CDR3 has 14 amino acids. V lost 4 bases, J lost 0 bases, and 8 bases lay in between.

This clonotype was found a few times. The V and J genes are TRBV5-6 and TRBJ2-3, with TRBD1 matching over 10 bases. The CDR3 runs to 15 residues. Losses at the gene ends were 4 bases for V and 6 bases for J; bases not matched to a gene: 8. The germline V gene has CDR1 SGHDT and CDR2 YYEEEE. The CDR3 here is CASSVGQGEWDTQYF. CDR3 DNA sequence: TGTGCCAGCAGCGTCGGACAGGGGGAGTGGGATACGCAGTATTTT.

This clonotype has just a few counts. The chain combines TRBV24-1 with TRBJ2-5, with D perhaps assigned TRBD1 or TRBD2 (5 bases each). CDR1 and CDR2 (germline): KGHDR, SFDVKD. V lost 0 bases to trimming and J lost 9 bases, with 13 bases between them. The CDR3 sequence is 14 residues long. CDR3 sequence: CATSDLRQGVAQYF. CDR3 in DNA: TGTGCCACCAGTGATTTGCGGCAGGGAGTGGCCCAGTACTTC.

The rearrangement uses TRBV29-1 and TRBJ2-6; possible D gene TRBD2, 6 bases. The germline V gene encodes CDR1 SQVTM and CDR2 ANQGSEA. The V end was cut by 6 bases, the J end by 2 bases, with 8 bases between. This CDR3 has 13 amino acids. CDR3 nucleotides: TGCAGCGTGGAGGGTACTGGGGCCAACGTCCTGACTTTC. Translating it yields CSVEGTGANVLTF.

The V and J genes are TRBV18 and TRBJ2-4, with D possibly called TRBD1 or TRBD2 (5 bases each). V lost 3 bases and J 8 bases, leaving 20 bases between the germline ends. The CDR3 has 16 amino acids. Germline V gives CDR1 KGHSH, CDR2 LQKENI. The CDR3 loop reads CASSPSGPWVSDIQYF. The CDR3 region has the DNA TGTGCCAGCTCACCCTCGGGACCTTGGGTTTCTGACATTCAGTACTTC. The full variable domain, completed using reference TRBV18 and TRBJ2-4, is NAGVMQNPRHLVRRRGQEARLRCSPMKGHSHVYWYRQLPEEGLKFMVYLQKENIIDESGMPKERFSAEFPKEGPSILRIQQVVRGDSAAYFCASSPSGPWVSDIQYFGAGTRLSVL.

The chain is built from TRBV6-2 or TRBV6-3 and TRBJ1-1; TRBD1 agrees at 8 bases. The CDR3 is 13 amino acids. Germline trimming cut 6 bases from V and 5 bases from J; bases unmatched to any gene: 5. From germline, CDR1 is MNHEY and CDR2 SVGEGT. CDR3 sequence: CASRTGQGTEAFF. DNA of the CDR3: TGTGCCAGCAGGACAGGACAGGGAACTGAAGCTTTCTTT.

V gene TRBV7-9 combines with J gene TRBJ2-1; no reliable D call. Germline V gene data show CDR1 as SEHNR and CDR2 as FQNEAQ (reference sequence). Trimming pared 5 bases from V and 12 bases from J, leaving 14 bases between. The CDR3 has 12 residues. CDR3 residues: CASSPSRRRQFF. In nucleotides, the CDR3 is TGTGCCAGCAGCCCGTCTCGACGACGGCAGTTCTTC. The entire variable domain, with the rest obtained from reference TRBV7-9 and TRBJ2-1, is as follows: DTGVSQNPRHKITKRGQNVTFRCDPISEHNRLYWYRQTLGQGPEFLTYFQNEAQLEKSRLLSDRFSAERPKGSFSTLEIQRTEQGDSAMYLCASSPSRRRQFFGPGTRLTVL.

V usage is TRBV5-1 and J usage is TRBJ2-7; D possibly corresponds to TRBD2 (5 bases). The germline gives CDR1 SGHRS, CDR2 YFSETQ. The CDR3 covers 12 residues. Deletions cut 2 bases from V and 6 bases from J, with 9 bases between. The CDR3 DNA is TGCGCCAGCAGCTTCGCGAGCGGCGAGCAGTACTTC. It is translated as CASSFASGEQYF.

V and J are TRBV20-1 and TRBJ2-1, with D unresolved. V was pared by 5 bases and J by 10 bases, with 12 bases between. There are 11 residues in the CDR3. CDR1 and CDR2 (germline): DFQATT, SNEGSKA (reference sequence). The CDR3 is CSAFPGGEQFF. In DNA form, the CDR3 reads TGCAGTGCTTTCCCCGGCGGAGAGCAGTTCTTC.

This chain joins TRBV7-9 and TRBJ2-5; D is perhaps TRBD2 (6 bases). The germline V gene encodes CDR1 SEHNR and CDR2 FQNEAQ (reference sequence). V dropped 5 bases and J dropped 5 bases, with 27 bases sitting between them. This CDR3 comprises 18 residues. CDR3 amino acids: CASSLPKAGGVNWETQYF. DNA of the CDR3: TGTGCCAGCAGCCTTCCGAAGGCGGGCGGGGTTAACTGGGAGACCCAGTACTTC.

V gene TRBV7-8 combines with J gene TRBJ1-2, with D possibly matching TRBD1 (5 bases). The germline V and J ends were trimmed by 0 bases and 3 bases, with 8 bases remaining between them. The germline V gene has CDR1 SGHVS and CDR2 FQNEAQ. CDR3 length equals 14 residues. Here the CDR3 reads CASSLAGTYYGYTF. CDR3 DNA sequence: TGTGCCAGCAGCTTAGCAGGGACTTACTATGGCTACACCTTC.

The chain combines TRBV27 with TRBJ2-5; TRBD1 aligns across 10 bases. Per the germline V gene, CDR1 is MNHEY and CDR2 is SMNVEV (reference sequence). The CDR3 is 18 residues long. V was clipped by 0 bases and J by 1 base; unmatched bases: 8. CDR3 loop: CASSLSGQGFYGQETQYF. CDR3 bases: TGTGCCAGCAGTTTATCGGGACAGGGGTTTTACGGCCAAGAGACCCAGTACTTC.

The V gene is TRBV10-3, the J gene TRBJ1-1; 7 bases are shared with TRBD1. CDR3 length equals 13 residues. The V segment lost 0 bases and the J segment 6 bases; nucleotides outside the gene matches: 1. Germline V gene lookup returns CDR1 ENHRY and CDR2 SYGVKD. The CDR3 bases are TGTGCCATCAGTGAGTCAGGGGGCCCTGAAGCTTTCTTT. It yields the protein CAISESGGPEAFF.

CDR3 in amino acids: CAIPQGAVGTGELFF. CDR3 sequence (DNA): TGTGCCATCCCACAGGGGGCGGTTGGCACCGGGGAGCTGTTTTTT. The chain joins TRBV6-6 to TRBJ2-2; 9 bases match TRBD1. The germline V gene encodes CDR1 MNHNY and CDR2 SVGAGI (reference sequence). With 10 bases clipped from V and 4 bases from J, the junction kept 10 bases outside the gene matches. This CDR3 has 15 residues.

This chain uses TRBV7-8 with TRBJ2-7; 8 positions agree with TRBD2. CDR1 and CDR2 from the germline V gene are SGHVS and FQNEAQ. The CDR3 extends over 16 amino acids. The V gene end was trimmed by 5 bases and the J gene end by 2 bases; junction bases not matched to a gene: 11. CDR3 amino acids: CASSPPTSVDPYEQYF. DNA of the CDR3: TGTGCCAGCAGCCCACCGACTAGCGTGGATCCCTACGAGCAGTACTTC.

This clonotype was observed a few times. The chain couples TRBV9 to TRBJ2-3, with 9 bases lining up with TRBD1. Germline assignment: CDR1 SGDLS and CDR2 YYNGEE. V was clipped by 4 bases and J by 4 bases; unmatched bases: 7. This CDR3 is 15 amino acids long. In nucleotides, the CDR3 is TGTGCCAGCAGCACCCGACAGGGGGGCCCAGATACGCAGTATTTT. This translates into CASSTRQGGPDTQYF.

At least ten counts were recorded for this clonotype. This rearrangement joins TRBV12-3 or TRBV12-4 to TRBJ2-1; D gene ambiguous. Trimming cost V 6 bases and J 6 bases, with 12 bases left between them. The CDR3 extends over 13 amino acids. For the CDR3, the DNA is TGTGCCAGCAGCCCCGGGCCTGGCAATGAGCAGTTCTTC. Protein sequence: CASSPGPGNEQFF.

This clonotype has only a few counts. The chain has TRBV20-1 and TRBJ2-7; 7 bases match TRBD1. V was pared by 2 bases and J by 1 base, with 14 bases of the junction left unmatched. Per germline, CDR1 DFQATT and CDR2 SNEGSKA (reference sequence). This CDR3 contains 17 residues. The CDR3 loop reads CSARLEQGILASYEQYV. The CDR3 DNA reads as TGCAGTGCTAGATTGGAACAGGGGATTTTAGCATCCTACGAGCAGTACGTC.

The CDR3 region is CSANGRQDYGYTF. The CDR3 bases are TGCAGTGCAAATGGGAGGCAGGATTATGGCTACACCTTC. The rearrangement joins TRBV20-1 to TRBJ1-2; D remains unclear. CDR1 and CDR2 from the germline V gene are DFQATT and SNEGSKA (reference sequence). Trimming removed 6 bases at V and 5 bases at J, with 16 bases between. The CDR3 runs to 13 residues.

This chain's CDR3 is CASSYYPNPRVTNEKLFF. The CDR3 DNA reads as TGTGCCAGCAGTTACTATCCCAATCCGAGGGTAACTAATGAAAAACTGTTTTTT. V is TRBV6-5 and J is TRBJ1-4; D is unclear. Germline V gene lookup returns CDR1 MNHEY and CDR2 SVGAGI. The CDR3 loop spans 18 amino acids. Trimming cost V 1 base and J 1 base, with 16 bases left between them.